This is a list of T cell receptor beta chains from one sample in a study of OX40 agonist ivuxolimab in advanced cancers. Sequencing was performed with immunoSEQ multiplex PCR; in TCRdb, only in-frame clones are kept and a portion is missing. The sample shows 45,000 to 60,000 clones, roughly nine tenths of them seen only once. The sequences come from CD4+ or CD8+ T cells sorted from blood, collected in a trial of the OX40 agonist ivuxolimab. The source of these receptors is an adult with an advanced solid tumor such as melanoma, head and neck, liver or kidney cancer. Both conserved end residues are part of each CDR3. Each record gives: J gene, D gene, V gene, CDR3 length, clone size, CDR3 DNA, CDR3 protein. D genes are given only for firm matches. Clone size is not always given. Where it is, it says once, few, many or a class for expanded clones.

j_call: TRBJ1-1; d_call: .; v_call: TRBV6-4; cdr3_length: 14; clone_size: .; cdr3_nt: TGTGCCACCATGGGGGGATTGGTGAACACTGAAGCTTTCTTT; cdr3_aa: CATMGGLVNTEAFF
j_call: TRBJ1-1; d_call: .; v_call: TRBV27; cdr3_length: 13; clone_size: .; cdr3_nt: TGTGCCAGCAGTCTAAACGGGTACACTGAAGCTTTCTTT; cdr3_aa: CASSLNGYTEAFF
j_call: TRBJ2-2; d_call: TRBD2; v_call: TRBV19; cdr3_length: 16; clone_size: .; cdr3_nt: TGTGCCAGTCAGGGTGGAGCGGGGGCTACCCTCGGGGAGCTGTTTTTT; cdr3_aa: CASQGGAGATLGELFF
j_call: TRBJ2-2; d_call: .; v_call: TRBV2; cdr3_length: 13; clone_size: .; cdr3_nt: TGTGCCAGCAAACAGGGGAACACCGGGGAGCTGTTTTTT; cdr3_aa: CASKQGNTGELFF
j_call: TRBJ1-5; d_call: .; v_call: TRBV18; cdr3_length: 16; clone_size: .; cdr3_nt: TGTGCCAGCTCACTCCAACCGGGGGTGGCCGACCAGCCCCAGCATTTT; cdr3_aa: CASSLQPGVADQPQHF
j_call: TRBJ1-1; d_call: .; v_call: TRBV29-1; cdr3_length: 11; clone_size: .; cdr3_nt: TGCAGCGTTGGTGACAGGACCGAAGCTTTCTTT; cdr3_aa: CSVGDRTEAFF
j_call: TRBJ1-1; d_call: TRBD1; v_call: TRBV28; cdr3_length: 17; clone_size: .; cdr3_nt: TGTGCCAGCAGTTGGGGTCCCAACAGGGGCCGGAACACTGAAGCTTTCTTT; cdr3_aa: CASSWGPNRGRNTEAFF
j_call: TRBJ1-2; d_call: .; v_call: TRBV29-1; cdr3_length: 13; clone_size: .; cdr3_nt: TGCAGCGTTGAAGGGATAGGGAACTATGGCTACACCTTC; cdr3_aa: CSVEGIGNYGYTF
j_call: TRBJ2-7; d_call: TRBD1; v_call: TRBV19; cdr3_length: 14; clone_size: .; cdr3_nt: TGTGCCAGTAGTCCCCAGACAGGGGGCTACGAGCAGTACTTC; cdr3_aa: CASSPQTGGYEQYF
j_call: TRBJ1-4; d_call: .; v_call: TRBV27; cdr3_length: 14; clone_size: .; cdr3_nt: TGTGCCAGCAGTTCGGGACTCGAAAATGAAAAACTGTTTTTT; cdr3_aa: CASSSGLENEKLFF
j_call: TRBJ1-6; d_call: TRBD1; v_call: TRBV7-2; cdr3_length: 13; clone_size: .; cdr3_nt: TGTGCCAGCAGCCAGGACAGGGGGCAACCCCTCCACTTT; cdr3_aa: CASSQDRGQPLHF
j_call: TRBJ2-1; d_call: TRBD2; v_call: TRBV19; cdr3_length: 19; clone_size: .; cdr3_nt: TGTGCCAGTAGTCCGAGACTAGCGGGGGGGCCCCCTTCCTACAATGAGCAGTTCTTC; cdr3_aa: CASSPRLAGGPPSYNEQFF
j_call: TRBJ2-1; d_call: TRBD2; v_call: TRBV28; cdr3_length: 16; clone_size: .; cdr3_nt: TGTGCCAGCAGTTTCCCCCGCGGGAGCTCCTACAATGAGCAGTTCTTC; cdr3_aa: CASSFPRGSSYNEQFF
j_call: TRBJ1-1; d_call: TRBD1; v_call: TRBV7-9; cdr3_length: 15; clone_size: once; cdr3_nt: TGTGCCAGCAGCTCCGGGACAGGGGGAAGGACTGAAGCTTTCTTT; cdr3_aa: CASSSGTGGRTEAFF
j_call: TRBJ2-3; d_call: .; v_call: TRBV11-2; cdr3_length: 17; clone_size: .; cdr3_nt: TGTGCCAGCAGCTTAGGACAGAACCATGTTAGCACAGATACGCAGTATTTT; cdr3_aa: CASSLGQNHVSTDTQYF
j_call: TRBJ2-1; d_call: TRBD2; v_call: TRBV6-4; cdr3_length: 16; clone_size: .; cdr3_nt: TGTGCCAGCAGTCTGAGCGGGGGGAACACCTACAATGAGCAGTTCTTC; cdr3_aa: CASSLSGGNTYNEQFF
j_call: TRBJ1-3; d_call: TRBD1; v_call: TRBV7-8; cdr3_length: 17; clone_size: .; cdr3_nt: TGTGCCAGCAGCCTAGGGACAGGGGGTCACTCTGGAAACACCATATATTTT; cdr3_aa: CASSLGTGGHSGNTIYF
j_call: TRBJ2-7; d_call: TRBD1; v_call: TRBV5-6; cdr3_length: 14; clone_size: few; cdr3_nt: TGTGCCAGCAGCTTTTCAGGGGGCGGATACGAGCAGTACTTC; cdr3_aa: CASSFSGGGYEQYF
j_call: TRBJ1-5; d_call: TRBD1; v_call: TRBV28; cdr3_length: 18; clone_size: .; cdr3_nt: TGTGCCAGCAGTCGAGGACAGGGGCCGGGGTTTAGCAATCAGCCCCAGCATTTT; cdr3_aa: CASSRGQGPGFSNQPQHF
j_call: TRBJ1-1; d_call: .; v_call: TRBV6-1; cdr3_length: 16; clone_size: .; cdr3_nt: TGTGCCAGCAGTGAATTGCTGAGACAGAAGAACACTGAAGCTTTCTTT; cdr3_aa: CASSELLRQKNTEAFF
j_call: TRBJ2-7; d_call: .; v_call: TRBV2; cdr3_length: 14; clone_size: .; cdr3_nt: TGTGCCAGCAGTCCCGGGCCCCCGGTCCACGAGCAGTACTTC; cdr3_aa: CASSPGPPVHEQYF
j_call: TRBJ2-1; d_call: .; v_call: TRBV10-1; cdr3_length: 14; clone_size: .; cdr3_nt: TGCGCCAGCAGTGAAAGTCAGCTGGGACCTGAGCAGTTCTTC; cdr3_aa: CASSESQLGPEQFF
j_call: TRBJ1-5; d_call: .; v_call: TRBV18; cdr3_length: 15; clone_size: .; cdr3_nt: TGTGCCAGCTCACCGTACACGGGACGGGAGCAGCCCCAGCATTTT; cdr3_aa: CASSPYTGREQPQHF
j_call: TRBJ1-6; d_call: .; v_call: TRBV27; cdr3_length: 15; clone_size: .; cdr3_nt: TGTGCCAGCACTACGACGGACTCCTATAATTCACCCCTCCACTTT; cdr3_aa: CASTTTDSYNSPLHF
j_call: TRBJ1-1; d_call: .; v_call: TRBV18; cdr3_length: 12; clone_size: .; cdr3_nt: TGTGCCAGCTCACCCCAGGAAACTGAAGCTTTCTTT; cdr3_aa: CASSPQETEAFF
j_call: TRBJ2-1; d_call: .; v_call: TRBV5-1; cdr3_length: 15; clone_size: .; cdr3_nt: TGCGCCAGCAGCTTGCAGGGGTTCCCCTACAATGAGCAGTTCTTC; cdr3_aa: CASSLQGFPYNEQFF
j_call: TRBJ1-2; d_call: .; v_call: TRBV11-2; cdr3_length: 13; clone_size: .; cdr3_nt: TGTGCCAGCAGCTTAGATCAGCACCGTGGCTACACCTTC; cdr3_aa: CASSLDQHRGYTF
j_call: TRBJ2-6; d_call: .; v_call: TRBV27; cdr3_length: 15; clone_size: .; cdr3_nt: TGTGCCAGCTTAGAGCTAAGCTCTGGGGCCAACGTCCTGACTTTC; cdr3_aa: CASLELSSGANVLTF
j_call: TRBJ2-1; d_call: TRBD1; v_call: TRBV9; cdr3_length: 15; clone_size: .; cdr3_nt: TGTGCCAGCAGCGTAGCTGGGACAGGGAGAGGCGAGCAGTTCTTC; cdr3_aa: CASSVAGTGRGEQFF